The 28 T cell receptor beta chains given below trace back to one sample, sequenced in a study of shared clonotypes between healthy human individuals. The table came from immunoSEQ multiplex PCR; TCRdb's copy has only in-frame clones and leaves some out. The sample yields some 1.5 million clones, 95% to 99% seen once. Sequenced sample: naive CD4+ T cells sorted from blood. Stated subset: CD45RA+ positively selected. These receptors were taken from a man aged 25-45 years in good health.

The CDR3: CASSFNPHPGEAFF. In DNA, the CDR3 is TGTGCCAGCAGCTTCAACCCCCACCCGGGGGAAGCTTTCTTT. The chain links TRBV5-4 to TRBJ1-1; D unclear. V was shortened by 2 bases and J by 8 bases, with 16 bases between the two germline ends. This CDR3 spans 14 amino acids. Germline V gene sequence: CDR1 SGHNT, CDR2 YYREEE (reference sequence). The full variable domain, its missing parts supplied by reference TRBV5-4 and TRBJ1-1, is ETGVTQSPTHLIKTRGQQVTLRCSSQSGHNTVSWYQQALGQGPQFIFQYYREEENGRGNFPPRFSGLQFPNYSSELNVNALELDDSALYLCASSFNPHPGEAFFGQGTRLTVV.

The chain employs TRBV7-9 and TRBJ2-1; D possibly corresponds to TRBD1 (7 bases). The CDR3 is 16 residues long. The V gene lost 5 bases and the J gene lost 7 bases, with 21 bases spanning the gap. The germline CDR1 and CDR2 sequences are SEHNR and FQNEAQ (reference sequence). The CDR3 DNA reads TGTGCCAGCAGCCCAGGGGGGCGGGGTTTTAGAAATGAGCAGTTCTTC. This encodes CASSPGGRGFRNEQFF. Drawing the rest from reference TRBV7-9 and TRBJ2-1, the complete variable domain is DTGVSQNPRHKITKRGQNVTFRCDPISEHNRLYWYRQTLGQGPEFLTYFQNEAQLEKSRLLSDRFSAERPKGSFSTLEIQRTEQGDSAMYLCASSPGGRGFRNEQFFGPGTRLTVL.

The count of this clone is one. V and J are TRBV7-6 and TRBJ2-1, with no clear D. Germline lookup yields CDR1 SGHVS and CDR2 FNYEAQ. Trimming stripped 4 bases from V and 2 bases from J, with 12 bases between. This CDR3 has 15 amino acids. The CDR3 here is CASSSSLGPYNEQFF. The CDR3 region has the DNA TGTGCCAGCAGCTCCTCATTGGGCCCCTACAATGAGCAGTTCTTC.

The chain carries TRBV5-1 and TRBJ1-1; D is uncertain. V was shortened by 0 bases and J by 1 base, with 7 bases between the two germline ends. This CDR3 comprises 14 residues. CDR1 is SGHRS and CDR2 is YFSETQ in the germline V gene. Here the CDR3 DNA reads TGCGCCAGCAGCTTGGAGAATTCGAACACTGAAGCTTTCTTT. It specifies CASSLENSNTEAFF.

This rearrangement joins TRBV21-1 to TRBJ1-5; the listed D gene, TRBD1, was not tested against the DNA. TRBV21-1 is a pseudogene locus. The CDR3 length is 15 residues. The CDR3 sequence is CASSKEGEPNQPQHF. CDR3 in DNA: TGTGCCAGCAGCAAGGAAGGGGAACCCAATCAGCCCCAGCATTTT.

This clone was counted a single time. CDR3 sequence reads: CASSQVVDGYTF. The DNA for the CDR3 is TGTGCCAGCAGCCAAGTAGTGGATGGCTACACCTTC. The chain has TRBV28 and TRBJ1-2, with D uncertain. The V gene lost 6 bases and the J gene lost 6 bases, with 11 bases spanning the gap. The CDR3 runs to 12 residues. In germline, CDR1 is MDHEN, CDR2 SYDVKM.

J is TRBJ2-4 and V is TRBV7-2, with D possibly matching TRBD1 (5 bases). CDR3 length: 14 amino acids. V shed 1 base and J shed 6 bases, with 10 bases lying between them. The germline V gene encodes CDR1 SGHTA and CDR2 FQGNSA. The CDR3 here is CASSLGLTVNIQYF. CDR3 DNA: TGTGCCAGCAGCTTAGGGTTGACAGTAAACATTCAGTACTTC. The variable domain in full, completed from reference TRBV7-2 and TRBJ2-4, reads GAGVSQSPSNKVTEKGKDVELRCDPISGHTALYWYRQSLGQGLEFLIYFQGNSAPDKSGLPSDRFSAERTGGSVSTLTIQRTQQEDSAVYLCASSLGLTVNIQYFGAGTRLSVL.

The chain couples TRBV30 to TRBJ2-2; 14 nucleotides agree with TRBD2. Per germline, CDR1 GTSNPN and CDR2 SVGIG (reference sequence). The CDR3 extends over 15 amino acids. V trimming: 5 bases; J trimming: 7 bases; junction bases outside the gene matches: 6. The CDR3, as DNA: TGTGCCTGGGCTATGGGACTAGCGGGAGTCGGGGAGCTGTTTTTT. It codes for CAWAMGLAGVGELFF.

The chain uses TRBV28 and TRBJ2-3; the match to TRBD2 covers 12 bases. The CDR3 consists of 17 residues. Per germline, CDR1 MDHEN and CDR2 SYDVKM. V lost 5 bases, J lost 3 bases, and 9 bases stayed unmatched. CDR3 protein: CASSPDRTSGKTDTQYF. In DNA form, the CDR3 reads TGTGCCAGCAGTCCCGACCGGACTAGCGGGAAGACAGATACGCAGTATTTT.

This clone was detected only once. The V gene is TRBV6-1, the J gene TRBJ2-1; perhaps TRBD2 as D (7 bases). The CDR3 extends over 15 amino acids. V was clipped by 5 bases and J by 1 base, with 12 bases between them. Looked up from germline, CDR1 is MNHNS and CDR2 is SASEGT. CDR3 bases: TGTGCCAGCAGTCCTAGGGGGGGGTCCTACAATGAGCAGTTCTTC. It is translated as CASSPRGGSYNEQFF.

The rearrangement uses TRBV10-1 and TRBJ2-1; TRBD2 agrees at 10 bases. This CDR3 region has 13 residues. Germline V gene sequence: CDR1 WNHNN, CDR2 SYGVQD (reference sequence). Trimming took 9 bases from V and 1 from J; bases not matched to a gene: 0. CDR3: CASSGRSYNEQFF. The CDR3 region has the DNA TGCGCCAGTAGCGGGAGGTCCTACAATGAGCAGTTCTTC.

The chain carries TRBV29-1 and TRBJ2-7, with TRBD1 identical over 10 bases. The CDR3 is made up of 16 amino acids. V shed 0 bases and J 2 bases; nucleotides not matched to a gene: 7. The germline V gene has CDR1 SQVTM and CDR2 ANQGSEA. CDR3 coding DNA: TGCAGCGTTGAAGATCGGATGGGACAGGGGACCTACGAGCAGTACTTC. Amino acids: CSVEDRMGQGTYEQYF.

The V and J genes are TRBV19 and TRBJ2-7; D tentatively reads TRBD1 or TRBD2 (6 bases each). CDR1 LNHDA and CDR2 SQIVND come from the germline V gene (reference sequence). The ends were cut back, 7 bases at V and 2 bases at J, with 12 bases in the middle. The CDR3 contains 13 residues. CDR3: CASKQGGTYEQYF. The CDR3 DNA reads TGTGCCAGTAAACAGGGAGGAACCTACGAGCAGTACTTC.

The chain employs TRBV11-2 and TRBJ2-1; D is uncertain. The CDR3 runs to 18 residues. Germline V gene sequence: CDR1 SGHAT, CDR2 FQNNGV. V was trimmed by 3 bases and J by 0 bases, leaving 18 bases between them. DNA for the CDR3: TGTGCCAGCAGCTTTGTGGTCCAGGCCAGGAGCTCCTACAATGAGCAGTTCTTC. Amino acids: CASSFVVQARSSYNEQFF.

This sequence joins TRBV2 and TRBJ2-7; D remains ambiguous. CDR1 SNHLY and CDR2 FYNNEI come from the germline V gene. The CDR3 is made up of 13 amino acids. V was clipped by 6 bases and J by 2 bases, with 11 bases between them. The CDR3: CASRLDGTYEQYF. DNA of the CDR3: TGTGCCAGCAGGTTAGACGGAACCTACGAGCAGTACTTC.

As concerns this clone: Other DNA sequences of this sample code for an identical CDR3. The V gene is TRBV27, the J gene TRBJ1-2; possible D gene TRBD1, 5 bases. This CDR3 is 11 amino acids long. The ends were cut back, 5 bases at V and 8 bases at J, with 9 bases in the middle. Per the germline V gene, CDR1 is MNHEY and CDR2 is SMNVEV (reference sequence). The CDR3 DNA sequence: TGTGCCAGCAGTAGTGGGGGGGGCTACACCTTC. Translated, it gives CASSSGGGYTF.

The chain employs TRBV7-9 and TRBJ2-7; 8 nucleotides line up with TRBD2. Germline V gene lookup returns CDR1 SEHNR and CDR2 FQNEAQ (reference sequence). The CDR3 is made up of 15 amino acids. Trimming cost V 2 bases and J 0 bases; bases outside gene matches: 3. This CDR3 is CASSLLAGLSYEQYF. CDR3 sequence (DNA): TGTGCCAGCAGCTTATTAGCGGGGCTCTCCTACGAGCAGTACTTC.

The chain uses TRBV28 and TRBJ2-3; maybe TRBD1 (6 bases). The germline CDR1 and CDR2 sequences are MDHEN and SYDVKM. There are 16 residues in the CDR3. The V end lost 2 bases, the J end lost 2 bases, and 14 bases lay between the germline ends. The CDR3 DNA reads as TGTGCCAGCAGTTTACAACCGGGACAACTCACAGATACGCAGTATTTT. Protein product: CASSLQPGQLTDTQYF. The full variable domain, rest sourced from reference TRBV28 and TRBJ2-3, is DVKVTQSSRYLVKRTGEKVFLECVQDMDHENMFWYRQDPGLGLRLIYFSYDVKMKEKGDIPEGYSVSREKKERFSLILESASTNQTSMYLCASSLQPGQLTDTQYFGPGTRLTVL.

This chain links TRBV28 with TRBJ2-7, with 8 bases aligning to TRBD2. The CDR3 covers 15 residues. The V segment lost 5 bases and the J segment 2 bases; nucleotides outside the gene matches: 8. Germline values: CDR1 MDHEN, CDR2 SYDVKM. CDR3 sequence (DNA): TGTGCCAGCAGTCCCCCTGGGCGGGAGGCCTACGAGCAGTACTTC. Translating it yields CASSPPGREAYEQYF.

This clone was seen once. This chain joins TRBV11-2 and TRBJ2-2, with D perhaps being TRBD1 or TRBD2 (6 bases each). Germline CDR1 reads SGHAT; CDR2 reads FQNNGV. The CDR3 sequence is 17 residues long. Trimming left V 3 bases short and J 4 bases short, with 18 bases between. The chain's CDR3 is CASSFERVQGGTGELFF. DNA for the CDR3: TGTGCCAGCAGCTTCGAGCGGGTCCAAGGGGGCACCGGGGAGCTGTTTTTT.

The CDR3 DNA reads as TGTGCCAGCGGGACTACCGGGGGCACAGATACGCAGTATTTT. It encodes CASGTTGGTDTQYF. The chain is built from TRBV21-1 and TRBJ2-3; no check of the table's D call, TRBD2, against the DNA was made. TRBV21-1 is designated a pseudogene. CDR3 length equals 14 residues.

With respect to this clone: Additional DNA sequences in this sample encode the identical CDR3. The rearrangement uses TRBV7-9 and TRBJ1-5; tentative D call: TRBD1 (6 bases). Germline V lookup: CDR1 SEHNR, CDR2 FQNEAQ (reference sequence). Deletions cut 5 bases from V and 2 bases from J, with 10 bases between. This CDR3 region has 14 residues. The CDR3 reads CASSPKGGNQPQHF. CDR3 in DNA: TGTGCCAGCAGCCCCAAGGGGGGCAATCAGCCCCAGCATTTT.

The rearrangement links TRBV28 to TRBJ2-1; D gene uncertain. Trimming shortened V by 7 bases and J by 2 bases, and 12 bases separated the two germline ends. CDR1 is MDHEN, CDR2 SYDVKM, per germline. The CDR3 runs 14 residues. The CDR3 DNA reads as TGTGCCAGCATGGGCTCCCTTCCCTACAATGAGCAGTTCTTC. The encoded protein is CASMGSLPYNEQFF.

The V gene is TRBV9, the J gene TRBJ2-2, with D hard to call. Trimming removed 3 bases at V and 2 bases at J, with 8 bases between. CDR3 length: 14 amino acids. Germline V gives CDR1 SGDLS, CDR2 YYNGEE. CDR3 sequence (DNA): TGTGCCAGCAGCGAACGTACAAACACCGGGGAGCTGTTTTTT. The encoded protein is CASSERTNTGELFF.

V usage is TRBV6-6 and J usage is TRBJ2-1, with TRBD2 matching over 11 bases. V lost 6 bases and J lost 8; bases outside the gene matches: 6. The CDR3 totals 14 residues. Germline V gives CDR1 MNHNY, CDR2 SVGAGI (reference sequence). CDR3 protein: CASRRLAGSDEQFF. CDR3 bases: TGTGCCAGCAGACGACTAGCGGGAAGCGATGAGCAGTTCTTC.

V usage is TRBV10-2 and J usage is TRBJ2-3; D unresolved. The germline V gene encodes CDR1 WSHSY and CDR2 SAAADI. V was pared by 5 bases and J by 2 bases, with 17 bases between. The CDR3 is 16 residues long. Here the CDR3 DNA reads TGCGCCAGCAGTCCGAGCCTAGATTCCCACACAGATACGCAGTATTTT. Protein product: CASSPSLDSHTDTQYF.

The genes are TRBV21-1 and TRBJ2-7; the table's D gene call, TRBD1, was not cross checked with the DNA. TRBV21-1 is given as a pseudogene. The CDR3 sequence is 15 residues long. The CDR3 DNA sequence: TGTGCCAGCAGCAAATATGCAGGGGATCCCTACGAGCAGTACTTC. Its protein product is CASSKYAGDPYEQYF.

The chain uses TRBV18 and TRBJ2-2; the D gene is possibly TRBD1 (5 bases). Germline-derived CDR1 and CDR2 are KGHSH and LQKENI. CDR3 size: 17 residues. Deletions cut 1 base from V and 4 bases from J, with 16 bases between. The CDR3 sequence is CASSPLPWGGATGELFF. CDR3 coding DNA: TGTGCCAGCTCACCACTGCCCTGGGGCGGTGCCACCGGGGAGCTGTTTTTT. Using reference TRBV18 and TRBJ2-2 for the parts outside the CDR3, the full variable domain is NAGVMQNPRHLVRRRGQEARLRCSPMKGHSHVYWYRQLPEEGLKFMVYLQKENIIDESGMPKERFSAEFPKEGPSILRIQQVVRGDSAAYFCASSPLPWGGATGELFFGEGSRLTVL.